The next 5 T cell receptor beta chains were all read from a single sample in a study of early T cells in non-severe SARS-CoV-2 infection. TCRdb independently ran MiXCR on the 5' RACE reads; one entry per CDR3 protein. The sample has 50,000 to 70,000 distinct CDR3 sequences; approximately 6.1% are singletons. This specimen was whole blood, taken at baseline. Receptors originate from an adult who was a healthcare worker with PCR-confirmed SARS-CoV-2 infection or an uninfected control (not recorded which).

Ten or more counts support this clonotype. The CDR3 region is CASSLEGYEQYF. DNA of the CDR3: TGTGCCAGCTCCCTCGAGGGGTACGAGCAGTACTTC. This rearrangement joins TRBV18 to TRBJ2-7, with D possibly called TRBD1 or TRBD2 (5 bases each). V was cut by 6 bases and J by 4 bases, with 10 bases left in between. Germline V gene sequence: CDR1 KGHSH, CDR2 LQKENI. The CDR3 extends over 12 amino acids.

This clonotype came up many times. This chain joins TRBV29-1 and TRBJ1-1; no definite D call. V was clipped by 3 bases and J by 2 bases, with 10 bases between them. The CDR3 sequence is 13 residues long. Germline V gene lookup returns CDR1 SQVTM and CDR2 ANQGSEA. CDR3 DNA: TGCAGCGTTGAGTGGGCCACAAACACTGAAGCTTTCTTT. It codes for CSVEWATNTEAFF.

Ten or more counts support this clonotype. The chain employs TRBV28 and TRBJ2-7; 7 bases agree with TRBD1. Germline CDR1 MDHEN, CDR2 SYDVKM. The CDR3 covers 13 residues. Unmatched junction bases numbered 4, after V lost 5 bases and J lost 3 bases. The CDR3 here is CASSPGQFYEQYF. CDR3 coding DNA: TGTGCCAGCAGTCCGGGACAGTTCTACGAGCAGTACTTC.

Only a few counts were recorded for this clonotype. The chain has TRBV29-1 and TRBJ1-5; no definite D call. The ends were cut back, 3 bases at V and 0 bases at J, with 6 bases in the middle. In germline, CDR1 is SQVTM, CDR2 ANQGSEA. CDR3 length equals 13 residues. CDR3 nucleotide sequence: TGCAGCGTTGAGGAGAATAGCAATCAGCCCCAGCATTTT. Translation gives CSVEENSNQPQHF.

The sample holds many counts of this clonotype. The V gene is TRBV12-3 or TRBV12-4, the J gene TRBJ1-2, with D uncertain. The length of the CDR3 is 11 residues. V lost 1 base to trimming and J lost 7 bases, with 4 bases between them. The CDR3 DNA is TGTGCCAGCAGTTTAGGAAGTGGCTACACCTTC. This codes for CASSLGSGYTF.